One and the same sample provided the 23 T cell receptor beta chains below, sequenced in a study of glioma-infiltrating T cells after dendritic cell vaccination. Libraries were prepared by immunoSEQ multiplex PCR; TCRdb keeps only in-frame clonotypes and omits some of them. The table includes roughly 98,000 clones, around 86% detected once. The source material was blood, sampled before dendritic cell vaccination. The source is a human donor with glioblastoma.

J is TRBJ2-1 and V is TRBV7-6, with TRBD2 matching 14 bases. The CDR3 runs 18 residues. With 3 bases clipped from V and 3 bases from J, the junction kept 7 bases outside the gene matches. Germline V gives CDR1 SGHVS, CDR2 FNYEAQ. CDR3 DNA sequence: TGTGCCAGCAGCTTTGGGACTAGCGGGAGTCTTAGCTACAATGAGCAGTTCTTC. As protein: CASSFGTSGSLSYNEQFF.

The chain is built from TRBV6-5 and TRBJ2-1; D gene uncertain. The CDR3 totals 16 residues. Germline V CDR1 and CDR2: MNHEY, SVGAGI. Trimming left V 3 bases short and J 3 bases short, with 15 bases between. The CDR3 is CASSYDRGLDYNEQFF. CDR3 DNA sequence: TGTGCCAGCAGTTATGATCGTGGGCTTGACTACAATGAGCAGTTCTTC.

The chain couples TRBV6-5 to TRBJ1-2; 9 bases line up with TRBD1. V shed 8 bases and J 5 bases; nucleotides not matched to a gene: 6. This CDR3 comprises 13 residues. Germline lookup yields CDR1 MNHEY and CDR2 SVGAGI. In DNA form, the CDR3 reads TGTGCCAGCCGCGGACAGGGGTTTTATGGCTACACCTTC. Its protein is CASRGQGFYGYTF.

The genes are TRBV2 and TRBJ1-2; a possible D gene is TRBD1 (6 bases). CDR3 length: 14 residues. V dropped 6 bases and J dropped 2 bases, with 13 bases sitting between them. CDR1 is SNHLY and CDR2 is FYNNEI in the germline V gene. As DNA, the CDR3 is TGTGCCAGCAGATACAGGGATCTAAACTATGGCTACACCTTC. The encoded protein is CASRYRDLNYGYTF.

The chain combines TRBV7-9 with TRBJ1-1; D is uncertain. The CDR3 consists of 15 residues. Germline lookup yields CDR1 SEHNR and CDR2 FQNEAQ (reference sequence). V shed 0 bases and J shed 1 base, with 9 bases lying between them. CDR3 DNA sequence: TGTGCCAGCAGCTTAGCCGGACTCTGGAACACTGAAGCTTTCTTT. This encodes CASSLAGLWNTEAFF.

V is TRBV7-9 and J is TRBJ1-3; no clear D. V gave up 6 bases and J gave up 6 bases, with 21 bases separating them. Germline V gene lookup returns CDR1 SEHNR and CDR2 FQNEAQ (reference sequence). The CDR3 consists of 16 residues. This CDR3 reads CASREHTREVKNTIYF. CDR3 coding DNA: TGTGCCAGCAGAGAACATACCCGGGAGGTCAAAAACACCATATATTTT.

The rearrangement joins TRBV7-8 to TRBJ1-4; D uncertain. This CDR3 contains 12 residues. From germline, CDR1 is SGHVS and CDR2 FQNEAQ. V lost 6 bases to trimming and J lost 5 bases, with 7 bases between them. CDR3 residues: CASSRGNEKLFF. The CDR3 coding sequence is TGTGCCAGCAGTAGAGGGAATGAAAAACTGTTTTTT.

The CDR3 here is CASSQFVPMRDIQYF. As DNA, the CDR3 is TGTGCCAGCAGCCAGTTCGTCCCCATGAGGGACATTCAGTACTTC. The rearrangement links TRBV5-6 to TRBJ2-4; D possibly corresponds to TRBD2 (5 bases). Looked up from germline, CDR1 is SGHDT and CDR2 is YYEEEE. V lost 4 bases and J 8 bases, leaving 19 bases between the germline ends. There are 15 residues in the CDR3.

This chain connects TRBV30 to TRBJ2-1, with 7 positions matching TRBD2. The CDR3 spans 15 residues. V gave up 4 bases and J gave up 5 bases; unmatched junction bases: 11. Germline CDR1 reads GTSNPN; CDR2 reads SVGIG (reference sequence). CDR3 amino acids: CAWTVGLGRDNEQFF. The CDR3, as DNA: TGTGCCTGGACTGTAGGTTTAGGGAGGGACAATGAGCAGTTCTTC.

The rearrangement joins TRBV5-6 to TRBJ2-7; 7 bases align to TRBD1. Germline-derived CDR1 and CDR2 are SGHDT and YYEEEE. V shed 2 bases, J shed 3 bases, and the junction held 8 bases outside the gene matches. CDR3 length: 15 residues. DNA of the CDR3: TGTGCCAGCAGCTTACCGGGACAGACCCTCTACGAGCAGTACTTC. It encodes CASSLPGQTLYEQYF. The variable domain in full, with the rest retrieved from reference TRBV5-6 and TRBJ2-7, is DAGVTQSPTHLIKTRGQQVTLRCSPKSGHDTVSWYQQALGQGPQFIFQYYEEEERQRGNFPDRFSGHQFPNYSSELNVNALLLGDSALYLCASSLPGQTLYEQYFGPGTRLTVT.

V and J are TRBV5-1 and TRBJ2-2; a possible D gene is TRBD1 (6 bases). V gave up 4 bases and J gave up 6 bases, with 16 bases separating them. The CDR3 length is 15 residues. Germline V gives CDR1 SGHRS, CDR2 YFSETQ. CDR3 protein: CASSARTAPAGELFF. The CDR3 nucleotides are TGCGCCAGCAGCGCCCGGACAGCCCCAGCCGGGGAGCTGTTTTTT.

The chain links TRBV13 to TRBJ2-5; TRBD2 matches at 14 bases. Germline V CDR1 and CDR2: PRHDT, FYEKMQ (reference sequence). The CDR3 extends over 16 amino acids. The J segment lost 5 bases and the V segment lost 5 bases, leaving 7 bases of the junction unmatched. DNA for the CDR3: TGTGCCAGCAGCCCGCGACTAGCGGGAGGGGGGGAGACCCAGTACTTC. This translates into CASSPRLAGGGETQYF.

The rearrangement links TRBV28 to TRBJ2-7; D is ambiguous. The V end lost 7 bases, the J end lost 3 bases, and 10 bases lay between the germline ends. The germline CDR1 and CDR2 sequences are MDHEN and SYDVKM. The CDR3 length is 12 residues. The CDR3 reads CASTKTSYEQYF. DNA for the CDR3: TGTGCCAGCACCAAAACAAGCTACGAGCAGTACTTC.

This clone was seen a handful of times. In DNA form, the CDR3 reads TGTGCCAGCAGCGGGACACACGAGCAGTACTTC. Its protein product is CASSGTHEQYF. The chain uses TRBV7-2 and TRBJ2-7; D is perhaps TRBD1 (6 bases). CDR3 length equals 11 residues. Germline V gives CDR1 SGHTA, CDR2 FQGNSA. V was pared by 5 bases and J by 5 bases, with 7 bases between.

V is TRBV28 and J is TRBJ2-7, with TRBD1 identical over 8 bases. The V gene end was trimmed by 4 bases and the J gene end by 2 bases; junction bases not matched to a gene: 1. The germline V gene encodes CDR1 MDHEN and CDR2 SYDVKM. The CDR3 loop spans 13 amino acids. CDR3 amino acids: CASSSTGAYEQYF. The CDR3 DNA reads TGTGCCAGCAGTTCGACAGGGGCCTACGAGCAGTACTTC.

The chain recombines TRBV28 with TRBJ2-1; D possibly corresponds to TRBD1 (5 bases). The V gene's germline CDR1 is MDHEN and CDR2 SYDVKM. Trimming removed 10 bases at V and 7 bases at J, with 8 bases between. The CDR3 covers 10 residues. The DNA of the CDR3 is TGTGCCACGCAGGGTAATGAGCAGTTCTTC. Encoded protein: CATQGNEQFF.

This sequence joins TRBV18 and TRBJ1-2; D ambiguous. CDR1 KGHSH and CDR2 LQKENI come from the germline V gene. The CDR3 loop spans 14 amino acids. The V end lost 0 bases, the J end lost 8 bases, and 13 bases lay between the germline ends. The CDR3 reads CASSPPVLTRGYTF. The CDR3 DNA is TGTGCCAGCTCACCACCGGTTCTCACGCGGGGCTACACCTTC.

The chain combines TRBV5-1 with TRBJ2-6, with D possibly being TRBD1 (5 bases). The CDR3 extends over 16 amino acids. The V gene's germline CDR1 is SGHRS and CDR2 YFSETQ. V was cut by 2 bases and J by 0 bases, with 9 bases left in between. This CDR3 is CASSFDSASGANVLTF. The CDR3 coding sequence is TGCGCCAGCAGCTTCGACAGTGCCTCTGGGGCCAACGTCCTGACTTTC.

The genes are TRBV19 and TRBJ2-7; 9 bases are shared with TRBD1. V shed 5 bases and J 5 bases; nucleotides not matched to a gene: 13. Per the germline V gene, CDR1 is LNHDA and CDR2 is SQIVND (reference sequence). There are 16 residues in the CDR3. CDR3 coding DNA: TGTGCCAGTAGTCCAACAGGGGGCGGGGTTCTCCACGAGCAGTACTTC. The encoded protein is CASSPTGGGVLHEQYF.

The J gene is TRBJ1-5, the V gene TRBV9, with D uncertain. Germline V gene lookup returns CDR1 SGDLS and CDR2 YYNGEE. The CDR3 extends over 14 amino acids. Trimming stripped 7 bases from V and 0 bases from J, with 11 bases between. DNA of the CDR3: TGTGCCAGCGCGTTGAGCGATAGCAATCAGCCCCAGCATTTT. Protein: CASALSDSNQPQHF. The variable domain in full, completed from reference TRBV9 and TRBJ1-5, reads DSGVTQTPKHLITATGQRVTLRCSPRSGDLSVYWYQQSLDQGLQFLIQYYNGEERAKGNILERFSAQQFPDLHSELNLSSLELGDSALYFCASALSDSNQPQHFGDGTRLSIL.

J is TRBJ2-6 and V is TRBV5-1; D unclear. Germline V CDR1 and CDR2: SGHRS, YFSETQ. V dropped 2 bases and J dropped 1 base, with 7 bases sitting between them. This CDR3 has 15 residues. CDR3 in amino acids: CASSLVRSGANVLTF. For the CDR3, the DNA is TGCGCCAGCAGCTTAGTCAGGTCTGGGGCCAACGTCCTGACTTTC.

CDR3 residues: CASSLVSGGNYNEQFF. DNA for the CDR3: TGTGCCAGCAGCTTGGTTTCGGGAGGGAATTACAATGAGCAGTTCTTC. V and J are TRBV5-4 and TRBJ2-1, with 8 nucleotides matching TRBD2. From germline, CDR1 is SGHNT and CDR2 YYREEE (reference sequence). Trimming removed 0 bases from V and 4 bases from J; junction bases left unmatched: 6. The CDR3 is 16 residues long.

The genes are TRBV9 and TRBJ2-1; possible D gene TRBD2, 5 bases. CDR1 and CDR2 (germline): SGDLS, YYNGEE. This CDR3 is built from 15 residues. V lost 2 bases and J lost 0, with 9 bases in between. CDR3 loop: CASSVRGSSYNEQFF. CDR3 nucleotides: TGTGCCAGCAGCGTGCGCGGGTCCTCCTACAATGAGCAGTTCTTC. Combining the CDR3 with reference TRBV9 and TRBJ2-1 gives the whole variable domain DSGVTQTPKHLITATGQRVTLRCSPRSGDLSVYWYQQSLDQGLQFLIQYYNGEERAKGNILERFSAQQFPDLHSELNLSSLELGDSALYFCASSVRGSSYNEQFFGPGTRLTVL.